The 11 T cell receptor beta chains reported below all come from one sample, sequenced in a study of cytomegalovirus exposure and HLA in healthy donors. The PCR employed 60 Vbeta primers together with 13 Jbeta primers. The assay was immunoSEQ multiplex PCR, and TCRdb's table has in-frame clones only and misses some. The sample holds more than 110,000 clones, 73% seen once. The sequenced material came from PBMCs. The receptors derive from a human donor in good health.

This clone was observed a handful of times. V is TRBV12-5 and J is TRBJ1-1, with D unclear. Germline loops: CDR1 LGHNT, CDR2 FRNRAP. The CDR3 covers 13 residues. V was trimmed by 2 bases and J by 8 bases, leaving 12 bases between them. CDR3 coding DNA: TGTGCTAGTGGTTTGTCGGCGGGATTAGAAGCTTTCTTT. Amino acid sequence: CASGLSAGLEAFF.

The chain combines TRBV6-1 with TRBJ1-2; D might be TRBD1 (5 bases). The ends were cut back, 2 bases at V and 4 bases at J, with 11 bases in the middle. Germline lookup yields CDR1 MNHNS and CDR2 SASEGT. This CDR3 spans 14 amino acids. The CDR3 DNA reads TGTGCCAGCAGTGAATCGGGGGATGGCTATGGCTACACCTTC. It translates to CASSESGDGYGYTF.

The chain employs TRBV27 and TRBJ2-7; TRBD1 matches 8 bases. The junction had 8 bases not matched to a gene; V was cut back by 7 bases and J by 3 bases. CDR1 MNHEY and CDR2 SMNVEV come from the germline V gene (reference sequence). The CDR3 length is 14 residues. This CDR3 reads CASMGRQGNYEQYF. CDR3 sequence (DNA): TGTGCCAGCATGGGCCGACAGGGGAACTACGAGCAGTACTTC.

The chain has TRBV5-6 and TRBJ1-5; TRBD1 matches at 9 bases. Losses at the gene ends were 0 bases for V and 3 bases for J; bases not matched to a gene: 4. Germline CDR1 and CDR2: SGHDT and YYEEEE. This CDR3 is built from 16 residues. The CDR3 region has the DNA TGTGCCAGCAGCTTGGGGACAGGGGCCGACAATCAGCCCCAGCATTTT. It codes for CASSLGTGADNQPQHF.

The sample holds a few counts of this clone. This chain joins TRBV4-1 and TRBJ2-2; D may be TRBD2 (6 bases). The CDR3 consists of 13 residues. The V gene's germline CDR1 is MGHRA and CDR2 YSYEKL. V lost 3 bases to trimming and J lost 7 bases, with 9 bases between them. Here the CDR3 reads CASSHAGSGELFF. The CDR3 DNA sequence: TGCGCCAGCAGCCATGCGGGGAGCGGGGAGCTGTTTTTT.

This clone appeared once. The chain links TRBV10-3 to TRBJ2-7; 11 nucleotides line up with TRBD2. This CDR3 region has 16 residues. V lost 2 bases to trimming and J lost 3 bases; unmatched junction nucleotides: 6. From germline, CDR1 is ENHRY and CDR2 SYGVKD. Here the CDR3 reads CAISEPMGLADYEQYF. As DNA, the CDR3 is TGTGCCATCAGTGAGCCTATGGGACTAGCGGACTACGAGCAGTACTTC.

The chain uses TRBV19 and TRBJ2-7, with a weak D call TRBD1 (6 bases). The CDR3 consists of 15 residues. CDR1 and CDR2 from the germline V gene are LNHDA and SQIVND (reference sequence). Trimming cost V 3 bases and J 3 bases, with 15 bases left between them. This CDR3 reads CASSIGQDRRYEQYF. CDR3 bases: TGTGCCAGTAGTATCGGGCAGGACAGACGCTACGAGCAGTACTTC.

This clone was counted only a few times. V usage is TRBV14 and J usage is TRBJ1-3; D is uncertain. Per germline, CDR1 SGHDN and CDR2 FVKESK. The CDR3 sequence is 12 residues long. With 8 bases removed from V and 2 bases from J, the gap between germline ends came to 7 bases. The CDR3 sequence: CASGPAGNTIYF. CDR3 DNA: TGTGCCAGCGGCCCGGCTGGAAACACCATATATTTT.

A few counts support this clone. This chain joins TRBV29-1 and TRBJ2-3; tentative D call: TRBD1 (5 bases). V was trimmed by 8 bases and J by 3 bases, leaving 15 bases between them. The CDR3 runs 13 residues. CDR1 is SQVTM, CDR2 ANQGSEA, per germline. In DNA, the CDR3 is TGCAGCTACGCAACTGGGGCAACAGATACGCAGTATTTT. Translated: CSYATGATDTQYF.

V and J are TRBV5-1 and TRBJ2-3, with 12 bases aligning to TRBD2. CDR3 size: 15 residues. The junction had 5 bases not matched to a gene; V was cut back by 5 bases and J by 4 bases. Germline V gives CDR1 SGHRS, CDR2 YFSETQ. The CDR3 DNA is TGCGCCAGCAGATCCGGACTAGCGGGACCAGATACGCAGTATTTT. Protein product: CASRSGLAGPDTQYF.

The chain uses TRBV6-1 and TRBJ1-1; TRBD1 is a possible D gene (6 bases). Per the germline V gene, CDR1 is MNHNS and CDR2 is SASEGT. The CDR3 length is 13 residues. V was trimmed by 8 bases and J by 3 bases, leaving 13 bases between them. CDR3 in amino acids: CASCEDRYTEAFF. The CDR3 region has the DNA TGTGCCAGCTGCGAGGACAGATACACTGAAGCTTTCTTT.